Listed here are 26 T cell receptor beta chains from one sample, sequenced in a study of T cell responses to AZD1222 COVID-19 vaccine. Assay: immunoSEQ multiplex PCR; the TCRdb copy retains only in-frame clones and omits some. The table records roughly 180,000 clones, approximately 94% of them present only once. Sequencing was performed on peripheral blood, taken on day 0 of AZD1222 vaccination. Receptor source: an adult in good health.

This chain uses TRBV29-1 with TRBJ1-2; D not certain. V lost 7 bases and J lost 7, with 16 bases in between. Per germline, CDR1 SQVTM and CDR2 ANQGSEA. CDR3 length equals 12 residues. DNA of the CDR3: TGCAGCGCAATAACTGGTACCACTGGCTACACCTTC. Its translation is CSAITGTTGYTF.

V and J are TRBV6-5 and TRBJ2-5; possibly TRBD1 for D (5 bases). Germline loops: CDR1 MNHEY, CDR2 SVGAGI. Trimming cost V 6 bases and J 7 bases, with 15 bases left between them. The CDR3 length is 13 residues. Here the CDR3 DNA reads TGTGCCAGCAGGTGGGGCCGAGAAGGGACCCAGTACTTC. Protein sequence: CASRWGREGTQYF.

The V call is TRBV9, the J call TRBJ1-2, with a possible D match to TRBD1 (5 bases). CDR3 size: 13 residues. The germline V gene encodes CDR1 SGDLS and CDR2 YYNGEE. The V end lost 0 bases, the J end lost 8 bases, and 11 bases lay between the germline ends. The CDR3 sequence: CASSVDDRLGYTF. CDR3 coding DNA: TGTGCCAGCAGCGTAGACGACAGATTGGGCTACACCTTC.

The chain combines TRBV7-9 with TRBJ2-1; D gene ambiguous. Trimming left V 0 bases short and J 0 bases short, with 12 bases between. The CDR3 is 17 residues long. Germline V gene lookup returns CDR1 SEHNR and CDR2 FQNEAQ (reference sequence). The CDR3 DNA sequence: TGTGCCAGCAGCTTAGCCCCCCGGCTAAGCTCCTACAATGAGCAGTTCTTC. It encodes CASSLAPRLSSYNEQFF.

The chain employs TRBV2 and TRBJ2-7, with D possibly matching TRBD2 (5 bases). Germline V gene sequence: CDR1 SNHLY, CDR2 FYNNEI. V gave up 4 bases and J gave up 2 bases, with 9 bases separating them. The CDR3 runs 13 residues. CDR3 protein: CASSVRVPYEQYF. CDR3 coding DNA: TGTGCCAGCAGTGTGCGGGTCCCCTACGAGCAGTACTTC. Full variable domain (outside the CDR3, taken from reference TRBV2 and TRBJ2-7): EPEVTQTPSHQVTQMGQEVILRCVPISNHLYFYWYRQILGQKVEFLVSFYNNEISEKSEIFDDQFSVERPDGSNFTLKIRSTKLEDSAMYFCASSVRVPYEQYFGPGTRLTVT.

CDR3 loop: CASSYFSAYNEQFF. The CDR3 region has the DNA TGTGCCAGCAGTTACTTCAGCGCCTACAATGAGCAGTTCTTC. The chain links TRBV6-6 to TRBJ2-1; D not resolved. The V end lost 1 base, the J end lost 2 bases, and 6 bases lay between the germline ends. CDR1 is MNHNY and CDR2 is SVGAGI in the germline V gene (reference sequence). There are 14 residues in the CDR3.

This chain links TRBV29-1 with TRBJ1-1; tentatively, D is TRBD1 (6 bases). This CDR3 region has 15 residues. The germline V gene has CDR1 SQVTM and CDR2 ANQGSEA. Between the trimmed V and J ends, which lost 1 base and 0 bases, there was a span of 12 bases. The CDR3 region has the DNA TGCAGCGTTGAAGCTCGGACAGCATTGAACACTGAAGCTTTCTTT. Translating it yields CSVEARTALNTEAFF.

The chain joins TRBV7-9 to TRBJ2-7; D might be TRBD1 (6 bases). Germline assignment: CDR1 SEHNR and CDR2 FQNEAQ (reference sequence). V was cut by 5 bases and J by 5 bases, with 10 bases left in between. The CDR3 runs to 12 residues. CDR3: CASSPQGHEQYF. CDR3 bases: TGTGCCAGCAGCCCCCAGGGGCACGAGCAGTACTTC.

Only a few counts were recorded for this clone. The chain joins TRBV7-3 to TRBJ2-5, with TRBD2 identical over 12 bases. The length of the CDR3 is 15 residues. V was pared by 5 bases and J by 4 bases, with 5 bases of the junction left unmatched. Germline CDR1 SGHTA, CDR2 FQGTGA. CDR3 nucleotides: TGTGCCAGCAGCCCACTAGCGGGAGGCCTAGAGACCCAGTACTTC. It codes for CASSPLAGGLETQYF. The full variable domain, rest sourced from reference TRBV7-3 and TRBJ2-5, is GAGVSQTPSNKVTEKGKYVELRCDPISGHTALYWYRQSLGQGPEFLIYFQGTGAADDSGLPNDRFFAVRPEGSVSTLKIQRTERGDSAVYLCASSPLAGGLETQYFGPGTRLLVL.

The chain carries TRBV27 and TRBJ2-7; 8 bases match TRBD2. The germline CDR1 and CDR2 sequences are MNHEY and SMNVEV (reference sequence). This CDR3 has 14 amino acids. J gave up 6 bases and V 2 bases, and 6 bases lay outside the gene matches. CDR3 DNA: TGTGCCAGCAGTTTAATAGCGGGGATCTCCGAGCAGTACTTC. It codes for CASSLIAGISEQYF.

The chain employs TRBV2 and TRBJ1-1, with D possibly being TRBD1 (5 bases). The V gene's germline CDR1 is SNHLY and CDR2 FYNNEI. This CDR3 has 13 residues. Deletions cut 4 bases from V and 6 bases from J, with 12 bases between. CDR3: CASSVQGFPEAFF. CDR3 DNA: TGTGCCAGCAGTGTGCAGGGATTTCCTGAAGCTTTCTTT.

This chain links TRBV15 with TRBJ1-2; tentative D call: TRBD1 (6 bases). Germline values: CDR1 LNHNV, CDR2 YYDKDF (reference sequence). V lost 8 bases and J 0 bases, leaving 16 bases between the germline ends. This CDR3 has 15 residues. The CDR3 DNA follows: TGTGCCACCCGAAGAGTGGGGGCGGCTAACTATGGCTACACCTTC. Encoded protein: CATRRVGAANYGYTF.

This chain joins TRBV20-1 and TRBJ2-1, with D possibly TRBD2 on 6 matching bases. The length of the CDR3 is 15 residues. The V end lost 3 bases, the J end lost 0 bases, and 12 bases lay between the germline ends. Per the germline V gene, CDR1 is DFQATT and CDR2 is SNEGSKA (reference sequence). This CDR3 is CSASPSGRSYNEQFF. The CDR3, as DNA: TGCAGTGCTAGTCCCAGCGGGCGCTCCTACAATGAGCAGTTCTTC.

V gene TRBV3-1 (or the pseudogene TRBV3-2) combines with J gene TRBJ2-3; D is uncertain. The ends were cut back, 0 bases at V and 2 bases at J, with 9 bases in the middle. Germline CDR1 and CDR2: LGHDT and YNNKEL (reference sequence). The CDR3 is 15 residues long. The CDR3 spells CASSQDRTHTDTQYF. The CDR3 DNA sequence: TGTGCCAGCAGCCAAGACCGGACCCACACAGATACGCAGTATTTT.

V gene TRBV6-4 combines with J gene TRBJ2-3, with a possible D match to TRBD2 (5 bases). Per the germline V gene, CDR1 is MRHNA and CDR2 is SNTAGT. This CDR3 comprises 13 residues. Trimming pared 6 bases from V and 4 bases from J, leaving 11 bases between. CDR3 sequence reads: CASRYTEADTQYF. CDR3 coding DNA: TGTGCCAGCAGGTACACGGAGGCAGATACGCAGTATTTT.

This clone was observed once. The chain combines TRBV28 with TRBJ2-5; 7 positions agree with TRBD2. V trimming: 7 bases; J trimming: 5 bases; junction bases outside the gene matches: 10. CDR3 length: 14 amino acids. The germline CDR1 and CDR2 sequences are MDHEN and SYDVKM. CDR3 sequence (DNA): TGTGCCAGCAACGTAGCGGGTAGTGCGGAGACCCAGTACTTC. Translation: CASNVAGSAETQYF.

The chain combines TRBV7-9 with TRBJ1-1; TRBD1 matches at 9 bases. This CDR3 region has 17 residues. Trimming cost V 0 bases and J 4 bases; bases outside gene matches: 9. Germline CDR1 is SEHNR and CDR2 is FQNEAQ (reference sequence). CDR3 bases: TGTGCCAGCAGCTTAGCGGGTAGTTGGACAGGGGTCACTGAAGCTTTCTTT. Protein product: CASSLAGSWTGVTEAFF. Variable domain in full (rest from reference TRBV7-9 and TRBJ1-1): DTGVSQNPRHKITKRGQNVTFRCDPISEHNRLYWYRQTLGQGPEFLTYFQNEAQLEKSRLLSDRFSAERPKGSFSTLEIQRTEQGDSAMYLCASSLAGSWTGVTEAFFGQGTRLTVV.

J is TRBJ1-2 and V is TRBV4-1; 7 bases are shared with TRBD1. V was clipped by 0 bases and J by 4 bases; unmatched bases: 5. The CDR3 loop spans 15 amino acids. Germline CDR1 reads MGHRA; CDR2 reads YSYEKL. As DNA, the CDR3 is TGCGCCAGCAGCCAAGAAGAGGGGGCAGGCTATGGCTACACCTTC. Translation gives CASSQEEGAGYGYTF.

The CDR3 here is CASSYRPSGRAMDTQYF. The CDR3 bases are TGTGCCAGCAGTTACCGGCCTAGCGGGAGGGCCATGGATACGCAGTATTTT. The chain combines TRBV6-2 or TRBV6-3 with TRBJ2-3; 12 nucleotides align to TRBD2. Germline V gives CDR1 MNHEY, CDR2 SVGEGT. The J segment lost 6 bases and the V segment lost 2 bases, leaving 9 bases of the junction unmatched. The CDR3 runs 17 residues.

This chain connects TRBV15 to TRBJ2-3, with D possibly TRBD1 on 5 matching bases. Trimming shortened V by 1 base and J by 1 base, and 12 bases separated the two germline ends. Germline loops: CDR1 LNHNV, CDR2 YYDKDF (reference sequence). The CDR3 spans 16 residues. CDR3 residues: CATSRGSIGGTDTQYF. The CDR3 DNA sequence: TGTGCCACCAGCAGAGGTTCAATAGGGGGCACAGATACGCAGTATTTT.

This clone was seen only once. One end of the junction fails to match germline, which may point to a read error. This chain connects TRBV3-1 (or the pseudogene TRBV3-2) to TRBJ2-7; 14 bases fit TRBD2. This CDR3 contains 14 residues. From germline, CDR1 is LGHDT and CDR2 YNNKEL (reference sequence). CDR3 nucleotide sequence: TGTGCCAGCAGCCAAGGACTAGCGGGAGGGCCTTCGGACTTC. This gives the protein CASSQGLAGGPSDF.

The V and J genes are TRBV5-1 and TRBJ2-1; D is possibly TRBD2 (6 bases). This CDR3 is 15 amino acids long. The V and J ends lost 5 bases and 3 bases respectively, with 15 bases between them. CDR1 is SGHRS, CDR2 YFSETQ, per germline. CDR3 protein: CASSVRLADYNEQFF. DNA of the CDR3: TGCGCCAGCAGTGTTAGGTTAGCGGACTACAATGAGCAGTTCTTC.

The chain combines TRBV21-1 with TRBJ2-1; the table's D call, TRBD1, was not checked against the DNA. TRBV21-1 is described as a pseudogene. The CDR3 is made up of 20 amino acids. CDR3 amino acids: CASSKGRPRDSHSVGNEQFF. The CDR3 DNA reads TGTGCCAGCAGCAAAGGAAGACCCCGGGACAGTCATTCGGTAGGCAATGAGCAGTTCTTC.

The CDR3, as DNA: TGTGCCAGCAGCTTCCCGGGGAGGACCGGGGAGCTGTTTTTT. It encodes CASSFPGRTGELFF. This chain connects TRBV5-6 to TRBJ2-2; D may be TRBD2 (6 bases). V was cut by 2 bases and J by 5 bases, with 10 bases left in between. Germline lookup yields CDR1 SGHDT and CDR2 YYEEEE. This CDR3 has 14 residues.

The chain carries TRBV24-1 and TRBJ1-5; D not resolved. Germline V lookup: CDR1 KGHDR, CDR2 SFDVKD. This CDR3 is 15 amino acids long. V was clipped by 9 bases and J by 3 bases, with 17 bases between them. The CDR3 DNA follows: TGTGCCACCTCCAACCCCTATGCCCCCAATCAGCCCCAGCATTTT. This translates into CATSNPYAPNQPQHF.

J is TRBJ2-1 and V is TRBV25-1; TRBD1 aligns across 10 bases. This CDR3 contains 17 residues. Germline CDR1 and CDR2: MGHDK and SYGVNS. The V segment lost 3 bases and the J segment 15 bases; nucleotides outside the gene matches: 20. In DNA, the CDR3 is TGTGCCAGCAGTGACGAATGGGGGACAGGGGATCATGCGTCGCCGTTCTTC. Its translation is CASSDEWGTGDHASPFF.